This T cell receptor (beta chain) stems from a study of vaccination effects on CD4 cells after COVID-19. Using immunoSEQ multiplex PCR, the repertoire was profiled, and TCRdb retains in-frame clones only, with some absent. The data hold 20,000 to 30,000 clones, with roughly three quarters observed a single time. Trimming took 4 bases from V and 7 from J, leaving 11 bases between them. In germline, CDR1 is MGHRA, CDR2 YSYEKL. The CDR3 contains 13 residues. Ahead of sequencing, the ViraFEST assay grew antigen-specific CD4+ T cells using viral peptide pools. Once cultured for roughly nine days, the cells underwent separation to obtain CD4+ T cells. Vaccinated recipients, who were negative for nucleocapsid antibodies, had no history of SARS-CoV-2 infection. Details on this clone: What it binds is unknown.

The V gene is TRBV4-1, the J gene TRBJ1-5; D is ambiguous. This TCR came from a human donor who received a COVID-19 vaccine. The starting material was CD4+ T cells from PBMCs cultured with HCoV-NL63 spike peptides, obtained before COVID-19 vaccination. The CDR3 DNA sequence: TGCGCCAGCAGCCCCCAAGTGGGGCAGCCCCAGCATTTT. It codes for CASSPQVGQPQHF.